The clone carrying this T cell receptor (beta chain) was detected only a few times. The antigen remains unidentified. The entry originates in a study of T-cell memory formation after mild COVID-19. General study results and limits: Pre-infection memory held some responding clones, suggesting pre-existing cross-reactive T cells responded.

TCRdb reprocessed the 5' RACE reads via MiXCR and lists one record per CDR3 protein. This sample has roughly 130,000 distinct CDR3 sequences, with about 6% found just once. Source material: PBMCs or a T cell subset sorted from them (not recorded which). This clonotype was sampled from an adult woman who had mild COVID-19 (a few samples of this study predate the infection). Cell type and time point are not known.

CDR3 region: CASSVEPSSGNTIYF. The CDR3 DNA sequence: TGTGCCAGCAGCGTAGAGCCGAGCTCTGGAAACACCATATATTTT. The genes are TRBV9 and TRBJ1-3, with D unclear. The CDR3 extends over 15 amino acids. The germline CDR1 and CDR2 sequences are SGDLS and YYNGEE. Deletions cut 0 bases from V and 0 bases from J, with 7 bases between.